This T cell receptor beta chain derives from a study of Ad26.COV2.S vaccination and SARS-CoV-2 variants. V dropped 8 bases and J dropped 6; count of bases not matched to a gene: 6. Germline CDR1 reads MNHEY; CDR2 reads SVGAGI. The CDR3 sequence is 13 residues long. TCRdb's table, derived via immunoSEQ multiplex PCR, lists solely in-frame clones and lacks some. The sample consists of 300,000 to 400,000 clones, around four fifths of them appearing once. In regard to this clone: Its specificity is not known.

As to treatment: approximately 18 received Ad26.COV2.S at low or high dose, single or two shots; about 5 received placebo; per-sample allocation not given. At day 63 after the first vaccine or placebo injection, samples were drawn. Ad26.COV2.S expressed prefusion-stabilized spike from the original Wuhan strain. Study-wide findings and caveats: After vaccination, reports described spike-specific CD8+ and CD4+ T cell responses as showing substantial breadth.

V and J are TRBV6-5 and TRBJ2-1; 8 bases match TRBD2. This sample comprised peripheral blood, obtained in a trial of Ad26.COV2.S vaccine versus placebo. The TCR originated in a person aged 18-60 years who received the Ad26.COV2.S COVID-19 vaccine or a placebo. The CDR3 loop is CASHPGGRNEQFF. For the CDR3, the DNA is TGTGCCAGCCATCCGGGGGGGCGCAATGAGCAGTTCTTC.